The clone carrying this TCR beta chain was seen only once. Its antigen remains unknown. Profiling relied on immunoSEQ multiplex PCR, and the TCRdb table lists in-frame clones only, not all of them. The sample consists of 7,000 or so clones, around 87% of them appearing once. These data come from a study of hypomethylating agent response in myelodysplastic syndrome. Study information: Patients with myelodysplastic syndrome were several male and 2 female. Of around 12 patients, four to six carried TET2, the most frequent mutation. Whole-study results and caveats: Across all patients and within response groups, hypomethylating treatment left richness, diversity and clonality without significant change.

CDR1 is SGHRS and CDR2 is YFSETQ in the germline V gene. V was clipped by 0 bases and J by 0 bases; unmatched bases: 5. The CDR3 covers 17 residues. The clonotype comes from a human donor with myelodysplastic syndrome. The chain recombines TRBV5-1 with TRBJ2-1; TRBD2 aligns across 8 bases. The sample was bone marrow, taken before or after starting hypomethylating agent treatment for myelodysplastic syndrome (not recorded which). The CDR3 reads CASSLVSGISSYNEQFF. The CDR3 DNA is TGCGCCAGCAGCTTGGTTAGCGGGATCAGCTCCTACAATGAGCAGTTCTTC.